One sample yielded the 3 T cell receptor beta chains listed below, sequenced in a study of blood T cell repertoires in COVID-19. Only in-frame clones appear in the TCRdb table, and some are missing; sequencing was by immunoSEQ multiplex PCR. The table has roughly 250,000 clones, approximately 90% seen once. What was sequenced was PBMCs or T cells enriched from blood (not recorded which). Source of these receptors: a human donor in a cohort exposed to, infected with or recovered from COVID-19 (not recorded which). The donor label of this sample is uncertain.

The gene calls are TRBV7-2 and TRBJ1-2; D is perhaps TRBD1 (6 bases). From germline, CDR1 is SGHTA and CDR2 FQGNSA. This CDR3 comprises 13 residues. With 8 bases removed from V and 1 base from J, the gap between germline ends came to 11 bases. The CDR3 here is CASQDSFNYGYTF. The CDR3 bases are TGTGCCAGCCAGGACAGCTTTAACTATGGCTACACCTTC.

The chain combines TRBV5-1 with TRBJ1-1; 7 bases agree with TRBD1. Per germline, CDR1 SGHRS and CDR2 YFSETQ. The CDR3 is 15 residues long. V lost 2 bases and J lost 0; bases outside the gene matches: 4. CDR3 residues: CASSFRDSMNTEAFF. The CDR3 DNA reads as TGCGCCAGCAGCTTCCGGGACAGCATGAACACTGAAGCTTTCTTT.

This clone showed up just once. The V gene is TRBV6-4, the J gene TRBJ2-3; TRBD2 agrees at 8 bases. The J segment lost 9 bases and the V segment lost 0 bases, leaving 2 bases of the junction unmatched. CDR1 is MRHNA and CDR2 is SNTAGT in the germline V gene. This CDR3 spans 13 amino acids. CDR3 residues: CASSDSRGGTQYF. Written as DNA, the CDR3 is TGTGCCAGCAGTGACTCCCGGGGGGGAACGCAGTATTTT.